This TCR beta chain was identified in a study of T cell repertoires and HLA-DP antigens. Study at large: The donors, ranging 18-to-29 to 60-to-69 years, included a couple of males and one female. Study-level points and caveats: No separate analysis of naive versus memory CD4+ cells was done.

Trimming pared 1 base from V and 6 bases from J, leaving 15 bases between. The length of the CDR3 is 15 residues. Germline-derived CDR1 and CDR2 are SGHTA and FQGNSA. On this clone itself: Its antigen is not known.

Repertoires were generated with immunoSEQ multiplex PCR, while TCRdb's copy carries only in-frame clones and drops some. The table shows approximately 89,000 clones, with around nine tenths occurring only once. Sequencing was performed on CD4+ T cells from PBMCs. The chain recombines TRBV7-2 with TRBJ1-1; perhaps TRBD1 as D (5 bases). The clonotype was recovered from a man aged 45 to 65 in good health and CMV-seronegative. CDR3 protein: CASSLGGGRGAEAFF. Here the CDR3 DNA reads TGTGCCAGCAGCTTAGGTGGAGGACGGGGCGCTGAAGCTTTCTTT. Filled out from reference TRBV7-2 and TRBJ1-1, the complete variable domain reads GAGVSQSPSNKVTEKGKDVELRCDPISGHTALYWYRQSLGQGLEFLIYFQGNSAPDKSGLPSDRFSAERTGGSVSTLTIQRTQQEDSAVYLCASSLGGGRGAEAFFGQGTRLTVV.